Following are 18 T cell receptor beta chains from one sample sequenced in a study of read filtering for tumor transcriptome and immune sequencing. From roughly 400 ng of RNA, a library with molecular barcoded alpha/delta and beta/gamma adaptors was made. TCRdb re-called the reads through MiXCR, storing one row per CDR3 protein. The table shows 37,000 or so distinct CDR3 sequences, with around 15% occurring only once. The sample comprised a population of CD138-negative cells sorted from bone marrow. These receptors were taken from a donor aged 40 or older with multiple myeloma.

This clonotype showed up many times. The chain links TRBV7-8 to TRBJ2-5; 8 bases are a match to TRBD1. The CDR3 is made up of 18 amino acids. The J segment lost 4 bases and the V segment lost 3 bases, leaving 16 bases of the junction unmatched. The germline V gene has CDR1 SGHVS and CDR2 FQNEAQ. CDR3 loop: CASSLRQGRDSRLETQYF. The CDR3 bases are TGTGCCAGCAGCTTGCGACAGGGGCGCGATTCGCGTCTAGAGACCCAGTACTTC.

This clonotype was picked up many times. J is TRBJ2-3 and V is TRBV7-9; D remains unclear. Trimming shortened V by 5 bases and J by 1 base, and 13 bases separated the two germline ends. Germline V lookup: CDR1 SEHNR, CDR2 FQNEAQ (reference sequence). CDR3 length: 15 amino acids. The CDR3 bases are TGTGCCAGCAGCGCCCGGGTGGGCCGCACAGATACGCAGTATTTT. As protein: CASSARVGRTDTQYF.

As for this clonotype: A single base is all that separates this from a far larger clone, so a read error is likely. For the CDR3, the DNA is TGCGCCAGCAGCCAAGAGGCAGGGGGCGCCATTCCCTACGAGCAGTACTTC. Protein product: CASSQEAGGAIPYEQYF. The chain recombines TRBV4-1 with TRBJ2-7; TRBD1 matches 8 bases. The CDR3 has 17 amino acids. Germline values: CDR1 MGHRA, CDR2 YSYEKL. Trimming cost V 0 bases and J 2 bases; bases outside gene matches: 9.

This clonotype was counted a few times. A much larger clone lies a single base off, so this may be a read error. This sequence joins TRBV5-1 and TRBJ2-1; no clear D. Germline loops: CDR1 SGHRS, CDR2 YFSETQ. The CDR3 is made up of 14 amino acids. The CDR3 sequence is CASSLGQSYNEQIF. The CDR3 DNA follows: TGCGCCAGCAGCTTGGGACAATCATACAATGAGCAGATCTTC.

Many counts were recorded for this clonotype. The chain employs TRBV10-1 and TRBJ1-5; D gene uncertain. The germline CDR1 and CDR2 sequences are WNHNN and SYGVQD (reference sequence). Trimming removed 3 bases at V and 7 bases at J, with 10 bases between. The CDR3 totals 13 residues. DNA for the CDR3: TGCGCCAGCAGTGACTCCCTGGGACAGCCCCAGCATTTT. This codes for CASSDSLGQPQHF.

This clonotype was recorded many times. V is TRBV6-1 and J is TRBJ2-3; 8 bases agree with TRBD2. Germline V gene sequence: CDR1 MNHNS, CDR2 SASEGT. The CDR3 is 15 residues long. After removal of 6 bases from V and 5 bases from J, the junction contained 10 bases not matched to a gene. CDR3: CASRLERELVDTQYF. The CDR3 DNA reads TGTGCCAGCAGGCTCGAGCGGGAGCTCGTAGATACGCAGTATTTT.

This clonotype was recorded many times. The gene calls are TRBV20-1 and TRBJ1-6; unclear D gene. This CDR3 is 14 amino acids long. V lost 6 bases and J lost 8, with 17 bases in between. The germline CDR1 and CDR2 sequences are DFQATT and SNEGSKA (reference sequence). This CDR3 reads CSALKDRTHSPLHF. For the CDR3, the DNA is TGCAGTGCCCTCAAGGACCGAACCCATTCACCCCTCCACTTT.

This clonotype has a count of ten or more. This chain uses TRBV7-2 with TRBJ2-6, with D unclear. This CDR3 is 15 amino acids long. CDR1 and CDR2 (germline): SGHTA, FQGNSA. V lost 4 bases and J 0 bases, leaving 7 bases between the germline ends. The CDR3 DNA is TGTGCCAGCAGCTCCAAGTACTCTGGGGCCAACGTCCTGACTTTC. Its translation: CASSSKYSGANVLTF.

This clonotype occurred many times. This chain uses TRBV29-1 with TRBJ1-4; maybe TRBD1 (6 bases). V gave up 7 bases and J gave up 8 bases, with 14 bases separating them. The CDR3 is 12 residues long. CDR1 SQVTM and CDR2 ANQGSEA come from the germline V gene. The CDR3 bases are TGCAGCGCTGGGGACAACTCCGAAAAACTGTTTTTT. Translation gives CSAGDNSEKLFF.

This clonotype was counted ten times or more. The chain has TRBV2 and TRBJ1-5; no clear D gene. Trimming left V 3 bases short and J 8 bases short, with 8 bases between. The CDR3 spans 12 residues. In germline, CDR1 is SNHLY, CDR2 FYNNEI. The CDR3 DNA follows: TGTGCCAGCAGTGATCTTCCGGAGCCCCAGCATTTT. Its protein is CASSDLPEPQHF.

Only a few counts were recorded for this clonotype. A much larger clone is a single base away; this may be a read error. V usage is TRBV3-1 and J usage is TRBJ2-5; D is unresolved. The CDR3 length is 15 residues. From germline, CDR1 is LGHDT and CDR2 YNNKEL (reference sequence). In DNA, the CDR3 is TGTGCCAGCAGCCCCACGACGACTTTCCAAGAGGCCCAGTACTTC. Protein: CASSPTTTFQEAQYF.

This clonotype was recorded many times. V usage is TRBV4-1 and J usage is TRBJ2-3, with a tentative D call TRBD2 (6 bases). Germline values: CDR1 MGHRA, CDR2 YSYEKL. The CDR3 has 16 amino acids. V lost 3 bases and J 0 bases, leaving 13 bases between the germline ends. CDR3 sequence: CASSQLLATSTDTQYF. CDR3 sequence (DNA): TGCGCCAGCAGCCAGCTACTAGCAACTAGCACAGATACGCAGTATTTT.

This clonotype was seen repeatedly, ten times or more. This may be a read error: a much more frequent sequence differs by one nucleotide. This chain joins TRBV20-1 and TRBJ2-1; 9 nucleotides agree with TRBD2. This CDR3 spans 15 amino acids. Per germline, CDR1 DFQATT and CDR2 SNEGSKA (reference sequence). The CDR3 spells CSARAPSGDYNGQFF. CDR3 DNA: TGCAGTGCTAGAGCCCCTAGCGGGGACTACAATGGGCAGTTCTTC.

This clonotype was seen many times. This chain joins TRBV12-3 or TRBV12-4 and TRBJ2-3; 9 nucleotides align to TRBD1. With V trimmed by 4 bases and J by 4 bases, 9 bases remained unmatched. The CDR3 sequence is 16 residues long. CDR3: CASSSPGGQGPDTQYF. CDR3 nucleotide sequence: TGTGCCAGCAGTTCTCCCGGGGGACAGGGACCAGATACGCAGTATTTT.

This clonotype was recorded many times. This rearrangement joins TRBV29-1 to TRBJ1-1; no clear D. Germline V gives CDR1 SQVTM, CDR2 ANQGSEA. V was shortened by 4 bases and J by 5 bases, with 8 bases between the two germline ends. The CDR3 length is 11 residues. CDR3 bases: TGCAGCGTTGTTTATGGAACTGAAGCTTTCTTT. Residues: CSVVYGTEAFF.

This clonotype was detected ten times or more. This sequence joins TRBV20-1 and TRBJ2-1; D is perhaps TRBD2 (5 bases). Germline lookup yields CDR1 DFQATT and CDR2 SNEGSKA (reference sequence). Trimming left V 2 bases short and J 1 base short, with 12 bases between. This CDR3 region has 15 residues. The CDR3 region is CSARLSGGSYNEQFF. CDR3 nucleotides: TGCAGTGCTAGACTGAGCGGAGGTTCCTACAATGAGCAGTTCTTC.

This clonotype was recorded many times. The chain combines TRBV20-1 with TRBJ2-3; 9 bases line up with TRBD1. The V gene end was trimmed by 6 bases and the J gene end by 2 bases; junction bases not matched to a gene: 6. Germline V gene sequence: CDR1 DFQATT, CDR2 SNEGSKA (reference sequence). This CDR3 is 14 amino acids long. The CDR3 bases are TGCAGTGCCTCGACAGGGGGAGTCACAGATACGCAGTATTTT. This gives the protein CSASTGGVTDTQYF.

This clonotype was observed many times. The CDR3 coding sequence is TGTGCCAGCACCACACTCTTGGGGGGGAGACACACTGAAGCTTTCTTT. As protein: CASTTLLGGRHTEAFF. This chain connects TRBV6-2 or TRBV6-3 to TRBJ1-1; D may be TRBD1 (5 bases). The CDR3 has 16 residues. Germline CDR1 reads MNHEY; CDR2 reads SVGEGT. The germline V and J ends were trimmed by 7 bases and 3 bases, with 21 bases remaining between them.